These 5 T cell receptor beta chains originate from one sample sequenced in a study of blood T cell repertoires in COVID-19. Libraries were prepared by immunoSEQ multiplex PCR; TCRdb keeps only in-frame clonotypes and omits some of them. The sample records 150,000 or so clones, roughly 79% being singletons. Source material: PBMCs or T cells enriched from blood (not recorded which). The receptors were gathered from a woman aged 50 to 65 who had recovered from COVID-19.

The V call is TRBV14, the J call TRBJ2-1; 12 nucleotides agree with TRBD2. V was clipped by 4 bases and J by 7 bases; unmatched bases: 5. The V gene's germline CDR1 is SGHDN and CDR2 FVKESK. This CDR3 is built from 15 residues. The CDR3 coding sequence is TGTGCCAGCAGCCGTTCTAGCGGGGGGGTTAATGAGCAGTTCTTC. This gives the protein CASSRSSGGVNEQFF.

This clone has just a few counts. The chain has TRBV5-6 and TRBJ1-6; the D gene is possibly TRBD1 (5 bases). Per the germline V gene, CDR1 is SGHDT and CDR2 is YYEEEE. V was cut by 0 bases and J by 3 bases, with 7 bases left in between. The CDR3 contains 15 residues. CDR3 protein: CASSLGQIYNSPLHF. The DNA for the CDR3 is TGTGCCAGCAGCTTGGGACAGATCTATAATTCACCCCTCCACTTT.

This clone has more than one count but fewer than ten. The chain has TRBV10-3 and TRBJ2-3; TRBD2 agrees at 11 bases. CDR1 is ENHRY, CDR2 SYGVKD, per germline. V lost 2 bases, J lost 3 bases, and 7 bases stayed unmatched. The CDR3 is 17 residues long. The CDR3 loop is CAISETKTSGNTDTQYF. CDR3 nucleotide sequence: TGTGCCATCAGTGAGACCAAGACTAGCGGGAATACAGATACGCAGTATTTT.

This clone was seen only once. The chain uses TRBV5-1 and TRBJ2-1; 8 bases agree with TRBD2. CDR3 length: 15 residues. The germline V gene encodes CDR1 SGHRS and CDR2 YFSETQ. J lost 5 bases, V lost 0 bases, and 4 bases had no gene match. CDR3: CASSLAAGEHNEQFF. In DNA, the CDR3 is TGCGCCAGCAGCTTGGCAGCGGGGGAGCACAATGAGCAGTTCTTC. The whole variable domain, remainder taken from reference TRBV5-1 and TRBJ2-1, is KAGVTQTPRYLIKTRGQQVTLSCSPISGHRSVSWYQQTPGQGLQFLFEYFSETQRNKGNFPGRFSGRQFSNSRSEMNVSTLELGDSALYLCASSLAAGEHNEQFFGPGTRLTVL.

The J gene is TRBJ1-5, the V gene TRBV6-2 or TRBV6-3, with 7 bases lining up with TRBD1. V was pared by 6 bases and J by 10 bases, with 15 bases of the junction left unmatched. Germline V CDR1 and CDR2: MNHEY, SVGEGT. The CDR3 covers 15 residues. The CDR3: CASSPGQSGIRPQHF. CDR3 coding DNA: TGTGCCAGCAGCCCGGGACAGTCTGGGATCAGACCCCAGCATTTT.